This T cell receptor (beta chain) emerged from a study of cytomegalovirus exposure and HLA in healthy donors. Turning to the study itself: A prior study identified 117 million unique TCR beta sequences from roughly 170 million T cells.

For this clone: Its matching antigen is unknown.

The ends were cut back, 4 bases at V and 6 bases at J, with 16 bases in the middle. Germline V gives CDR1 SGHTA, CDR2 FQGTGA. This CDR3 is built from 14 residues. Study-wide findings and caveats: Analysis was performed later, and it showed HLA-associated TCR beta chains to be more clonally expanded than equally common others. Per a prior analysis, the majority of TCR beta V segments were productive roughly 87% or roughly 30% of the time.

PCR involved 60 Vbeta and 13 Jbeta primers. Assay: immunoSEQ multiplex PCR; the TCRdb copy retains only in-frame clones and omits some. Here the sample spans about 160,000 clones, over 70% being singletons. The chain combines TRBV7-3 with TRBJ2-7; D might be TRBD1 (6 bases). This receptor was obtained from a man between 18 and 35 years old in good health and CMV-seropositive. The material sequenced was PBMCs. The CDR3 reads CASSSQGLGGEQYF. The CDR3 DNA follows: TGTGCCAGCAGCTCGCAGGGGCTAGGGGGCGAGCAGTACTTC.